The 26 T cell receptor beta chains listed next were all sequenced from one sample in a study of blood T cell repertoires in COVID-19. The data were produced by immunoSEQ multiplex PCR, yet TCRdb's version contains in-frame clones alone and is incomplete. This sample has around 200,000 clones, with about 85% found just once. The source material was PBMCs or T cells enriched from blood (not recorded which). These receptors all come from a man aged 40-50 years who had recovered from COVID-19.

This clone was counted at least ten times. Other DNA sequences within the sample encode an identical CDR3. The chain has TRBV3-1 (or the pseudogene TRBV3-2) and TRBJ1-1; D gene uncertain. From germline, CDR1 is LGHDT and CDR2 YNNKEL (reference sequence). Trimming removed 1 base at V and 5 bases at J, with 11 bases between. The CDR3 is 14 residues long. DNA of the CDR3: TGTGCCAGCAGCCAAGTAGGAGGGAGAACTGAAGCTTTCTTT. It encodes CASSQVGGRTEAFF.

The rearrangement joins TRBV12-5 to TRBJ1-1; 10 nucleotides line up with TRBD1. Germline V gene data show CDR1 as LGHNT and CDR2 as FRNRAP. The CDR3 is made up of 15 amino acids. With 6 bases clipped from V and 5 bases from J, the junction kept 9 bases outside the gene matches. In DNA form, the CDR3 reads TGTGCTAGTGGCCGGGACAGGGGCTGGCAGACTGAAGCTTTCTTT. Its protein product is CASGRDRGWQTEAFF.

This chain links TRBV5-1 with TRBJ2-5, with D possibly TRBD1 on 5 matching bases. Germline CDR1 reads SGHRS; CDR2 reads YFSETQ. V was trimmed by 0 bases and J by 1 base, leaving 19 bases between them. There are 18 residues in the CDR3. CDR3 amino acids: CASSLENYADTSQETQYF. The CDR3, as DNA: TGCGCCAGCAGCTTGGAGAATTACGCGGACACGTCCCAAGAGACCCAGTACTTC.

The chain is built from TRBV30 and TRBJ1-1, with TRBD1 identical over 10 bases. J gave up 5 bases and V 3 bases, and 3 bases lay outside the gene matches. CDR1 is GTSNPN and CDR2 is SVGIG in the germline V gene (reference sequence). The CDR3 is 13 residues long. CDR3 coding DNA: TGTGCCTGGAGAGGACAGGGGGGAACTGAAGCTTTCTTT. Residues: CAWRGQGGTEAFF.

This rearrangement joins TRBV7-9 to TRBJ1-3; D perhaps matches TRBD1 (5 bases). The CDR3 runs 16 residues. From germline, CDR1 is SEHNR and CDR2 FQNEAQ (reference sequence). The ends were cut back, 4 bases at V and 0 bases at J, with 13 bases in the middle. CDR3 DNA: TGTGCCAGCAGCTCCCTCGGGGGTTTCTCTGGAAACACCATATATTTT. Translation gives CASSSLGGFSGNTIYF.

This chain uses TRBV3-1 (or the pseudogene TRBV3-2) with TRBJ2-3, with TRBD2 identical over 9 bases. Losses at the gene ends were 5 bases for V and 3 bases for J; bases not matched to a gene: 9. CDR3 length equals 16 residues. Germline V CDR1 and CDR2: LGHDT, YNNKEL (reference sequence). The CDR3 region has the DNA TGTGCCAGCAGCTATTCGGCTGGACTAGCGACAGATACGCAGTATTTT. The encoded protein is CASSYSAGLATDTQYF.

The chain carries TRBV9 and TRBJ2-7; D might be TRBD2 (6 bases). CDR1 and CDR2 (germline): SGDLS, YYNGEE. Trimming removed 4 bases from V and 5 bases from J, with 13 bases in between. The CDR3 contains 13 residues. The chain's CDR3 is CASSTREFDEQYF. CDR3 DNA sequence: TGTGCCAGCAGCACCCGGGAGTTCGACGAGCAGTACTTC.

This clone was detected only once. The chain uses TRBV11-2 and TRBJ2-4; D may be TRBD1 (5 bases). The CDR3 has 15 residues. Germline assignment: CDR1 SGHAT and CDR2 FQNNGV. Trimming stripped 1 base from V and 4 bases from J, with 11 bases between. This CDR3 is CASSLVGQGKNIQYF. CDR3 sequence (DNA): TGTGCCAGCAGCTTAGTAGGTCAGGGAAAAAACATTCAGTACTTC.

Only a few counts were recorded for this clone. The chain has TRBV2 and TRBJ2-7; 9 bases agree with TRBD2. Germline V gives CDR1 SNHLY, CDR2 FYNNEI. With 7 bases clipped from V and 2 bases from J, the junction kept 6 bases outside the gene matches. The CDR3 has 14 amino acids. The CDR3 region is CASMSTSGPYEQYF. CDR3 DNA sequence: TGTGCCAGCATGTCGACTAGCGGACCCTACGAGCAGTACTTC. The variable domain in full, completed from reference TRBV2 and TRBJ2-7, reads EPEVTQTPSHQVTQMGQEVILRCVPISNHLYFYWYRQILGQKVEFLVSFYNNEISEKSEIFDDQFSVERPDGSNFTLKIRSTKLEDSAMYFCASMSTSGPYEQYFGPGTRLTVT.

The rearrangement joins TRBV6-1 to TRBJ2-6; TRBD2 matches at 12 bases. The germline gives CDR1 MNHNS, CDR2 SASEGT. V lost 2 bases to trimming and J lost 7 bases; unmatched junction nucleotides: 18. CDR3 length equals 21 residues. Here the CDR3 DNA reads TGTGCCAGCAGTGAACGTCCTCAGGGACTAGCGGGTTCTCTGGGAGCCAACGTCCTGACTTTC. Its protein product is CASSERPQGLAGSLGANVLTF.

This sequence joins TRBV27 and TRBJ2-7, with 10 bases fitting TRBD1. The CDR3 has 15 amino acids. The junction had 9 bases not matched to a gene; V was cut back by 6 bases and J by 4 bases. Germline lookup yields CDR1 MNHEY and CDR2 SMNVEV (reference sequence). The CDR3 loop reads CASRRSGQGLYEQYF. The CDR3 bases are TGTGCCAGCAGACGATCGGGACAGGGGCTATACGAGCAGTACTTC.

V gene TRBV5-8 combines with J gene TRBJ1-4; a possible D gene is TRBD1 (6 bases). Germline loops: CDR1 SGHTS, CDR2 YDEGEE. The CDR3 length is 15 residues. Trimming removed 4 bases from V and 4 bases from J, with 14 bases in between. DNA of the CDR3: TGTGCCAGCAGCGGGGGCCAGGTGATTAATGAAAAACTGTTTTTT. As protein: CASSGGQVINEKLFF.

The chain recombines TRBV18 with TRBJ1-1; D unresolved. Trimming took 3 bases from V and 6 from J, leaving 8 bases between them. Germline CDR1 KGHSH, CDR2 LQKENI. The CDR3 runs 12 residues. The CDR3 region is CASSPGSAEAFF. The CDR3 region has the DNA TGTGCCAGCTCACCCGGGAGCGCTGAAGCTTTCTTT.

This CDR3 is CASSSGDAYNEQFF. The CDR3 DNA follows: TGTGCCTCATCTTCGGGGGACGCCTACAATGAGCAGTTCTTC. The rearrangement links TRBV7-8 to TRBJ2-1; possibly TRBD2 for D (6 bases). V lost 11 bases to trimming and J lost 2 bases, with 16 bases between them. Germline V gene lookup returns CDR1 SGHVS and CDR2 FQNEAQ. The CDR3 extends over 14 amino acids.

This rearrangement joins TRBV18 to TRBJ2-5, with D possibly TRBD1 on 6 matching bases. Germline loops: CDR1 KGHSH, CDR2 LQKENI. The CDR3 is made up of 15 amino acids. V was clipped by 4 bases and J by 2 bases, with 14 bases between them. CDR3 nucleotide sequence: TGTGCCAGCTCACTCAATCATGGACAGCAAGAGACCCAGTACTTC. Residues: CASSLNHGQQETQYF.

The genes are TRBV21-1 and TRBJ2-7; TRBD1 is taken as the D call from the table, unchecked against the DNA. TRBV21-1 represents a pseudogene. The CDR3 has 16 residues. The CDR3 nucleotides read TGTGCCAGCCCTCAAGGGGGACAGGGGCTAACCTACGAGCAGTACTTC. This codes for CASPQGGQGLTYEQYF.

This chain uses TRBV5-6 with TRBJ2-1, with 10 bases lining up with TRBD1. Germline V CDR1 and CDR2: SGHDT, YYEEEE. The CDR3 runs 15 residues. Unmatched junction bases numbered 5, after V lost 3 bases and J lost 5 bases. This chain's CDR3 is CASSSGTGVNNEQFF. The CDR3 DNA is TGTGCCAGCAGCTCCGGGACAGGGGTTAACAATGAGCAGTTCTTC.

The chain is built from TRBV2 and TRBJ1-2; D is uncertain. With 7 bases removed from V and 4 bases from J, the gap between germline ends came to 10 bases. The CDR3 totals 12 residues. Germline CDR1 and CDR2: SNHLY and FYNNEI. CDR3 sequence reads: CASNQESYGYTF. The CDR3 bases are TGTGCCAGCAACCAGGAAAGCTATGGCTACACCTTC. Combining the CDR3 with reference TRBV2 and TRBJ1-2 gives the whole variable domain EPEVTQTPSHQVTQMGQEVILRCVPISNHLYFYWYRQILGQKVEFLVSFYNNEISEKSEIFDDQFSVERPDGSNFTLKIRSTKLEDSAMYFCASNQESYGYTFGSGTRLTVV.

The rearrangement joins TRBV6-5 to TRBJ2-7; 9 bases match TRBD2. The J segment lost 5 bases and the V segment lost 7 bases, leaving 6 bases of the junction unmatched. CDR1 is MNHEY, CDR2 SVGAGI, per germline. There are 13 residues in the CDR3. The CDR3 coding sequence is TGTGCCAGCAAAGCCCCTAGCGGGGACGAGCAGTACTTC. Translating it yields CASKAPSGDEQYF.

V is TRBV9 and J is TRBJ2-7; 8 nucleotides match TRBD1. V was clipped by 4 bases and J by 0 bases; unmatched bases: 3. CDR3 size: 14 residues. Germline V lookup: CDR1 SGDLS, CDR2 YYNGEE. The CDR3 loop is CASSFGQGSYEQYF. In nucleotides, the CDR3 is TGTGCCAGCAGCTTTGGACAGGGCTCCTACGAGCAGTACTTC.

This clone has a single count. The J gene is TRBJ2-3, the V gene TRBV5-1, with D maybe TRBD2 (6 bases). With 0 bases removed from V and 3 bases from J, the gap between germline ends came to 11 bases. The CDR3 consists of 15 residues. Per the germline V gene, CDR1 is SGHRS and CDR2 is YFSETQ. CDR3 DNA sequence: TGCGCCAGCAGCTTGGCTGGGGGAGGAACAGATACGCAGTATTTT. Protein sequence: CASSLAGGGTDTQYF.

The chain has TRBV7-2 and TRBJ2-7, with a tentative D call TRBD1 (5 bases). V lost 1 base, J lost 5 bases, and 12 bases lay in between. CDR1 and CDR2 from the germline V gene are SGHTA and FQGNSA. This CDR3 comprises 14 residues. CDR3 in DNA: TGTGCCAGCAGCTTAGTCCCAGGGTGGGACGAGCAGTACTTC. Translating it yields CASSLVPGWDEQYF.

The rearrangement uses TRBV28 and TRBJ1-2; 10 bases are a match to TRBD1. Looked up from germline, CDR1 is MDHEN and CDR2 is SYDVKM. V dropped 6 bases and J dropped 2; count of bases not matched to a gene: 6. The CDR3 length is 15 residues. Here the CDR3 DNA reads TGTGCCAGCAGAAATCTGGGACAGGGGAACTATGGCTACACCTTC. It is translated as CASRNLGQGNYGYTF.

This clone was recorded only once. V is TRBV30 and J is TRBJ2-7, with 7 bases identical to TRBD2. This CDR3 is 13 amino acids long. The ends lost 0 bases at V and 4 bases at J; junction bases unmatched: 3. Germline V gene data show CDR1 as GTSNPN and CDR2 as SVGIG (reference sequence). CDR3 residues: CAWSVAGQYEQYF. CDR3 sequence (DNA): TGTGCCTGGAGTGTAGCGGGGCAGTACGAGCAGTACTTC.

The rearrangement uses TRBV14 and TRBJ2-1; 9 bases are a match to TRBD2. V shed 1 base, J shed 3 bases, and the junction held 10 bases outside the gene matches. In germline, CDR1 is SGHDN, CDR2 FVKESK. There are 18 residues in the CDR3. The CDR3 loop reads CASSQGTRSSGNYNEQFF. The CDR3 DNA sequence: TGTGCCAGCAGCCAAGGAACAAGGTCTAGCGGGAACTACAATGAGCAGTTCTTC.

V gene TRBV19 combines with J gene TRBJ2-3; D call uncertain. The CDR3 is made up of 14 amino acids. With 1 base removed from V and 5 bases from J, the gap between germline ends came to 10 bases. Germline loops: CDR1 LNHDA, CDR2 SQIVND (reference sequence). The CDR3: CASSIGRSVDTQYF. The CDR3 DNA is TGTGCCAGTAGTATAGGCCGATCGGTAGATACGCAGTATTTT.